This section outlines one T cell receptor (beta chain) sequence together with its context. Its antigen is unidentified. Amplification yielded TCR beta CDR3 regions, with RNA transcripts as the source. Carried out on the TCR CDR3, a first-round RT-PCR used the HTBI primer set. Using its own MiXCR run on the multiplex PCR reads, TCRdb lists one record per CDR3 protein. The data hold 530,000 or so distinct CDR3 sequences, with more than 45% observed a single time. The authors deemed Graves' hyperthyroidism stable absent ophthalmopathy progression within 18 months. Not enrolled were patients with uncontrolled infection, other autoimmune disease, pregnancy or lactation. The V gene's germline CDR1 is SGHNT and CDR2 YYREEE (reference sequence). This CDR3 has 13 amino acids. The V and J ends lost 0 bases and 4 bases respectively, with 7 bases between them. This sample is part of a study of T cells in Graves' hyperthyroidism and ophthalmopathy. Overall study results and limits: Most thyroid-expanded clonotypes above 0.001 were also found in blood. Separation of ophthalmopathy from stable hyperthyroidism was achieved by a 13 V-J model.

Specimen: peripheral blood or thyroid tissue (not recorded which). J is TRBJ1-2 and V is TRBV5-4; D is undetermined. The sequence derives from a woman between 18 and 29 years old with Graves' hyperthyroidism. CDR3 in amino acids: CASSLGKTYGYTF. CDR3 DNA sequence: TGTGCCAGCAGCTTGGGGAAGACCTATGGCTACACCTTC.